This entry concerns a single T cell receptor (beta chain). This specimen comes from a study of blood T cells in healthy people across ages. The V end was cut by 3 bases, the J end by 2 bases, with 11 bases between. The CDR3 is 15 residues long. CDR1 and CDR2 (germline): MGHRA, YSYEKL. For the second PCR, which ran for roughly 6 to 12 cycles, a sample-barcoded 5' primer and a J-beta primer mix were used. TCRdb re-analysed the 5' RACE reads in MiXCR, keeping a single row per CDR3 protein. In the table there are fewer than 1.5 million distinct CDR3 sequences, 42% of which are singletons. The chain combines TRBV4-1 with TRBJ2-1; D is undetermined. The source of this sequence is a woman aged 18 to 35 in good health. Specimen: blood. CDR3 DNA: TGCGCCAGCAGCCAGGGTCAGGCCACCTACAATGAGCAGTTCTTC. This encodes CASSQGQATYNEQFF.